The 17 T cell receptor beta chains below come from one sample, sequenced in a study of response to subunit inactivated influenza vaccine. From the RT-PCR reads, TCRdb called clonotypes with MiXCR, one entry per CDR3 protein. The sample records 150,000 to 200,000 distinct CDR3 sequences, around 12% being singletons. This sample also belongs to another study, concerning T cells expressing NK-cell markers. That work contributes: What made the TCR beta cDNA was 5'RACE template switching with UMIs.

Material: CD8+ T cells sorted from PBMCs, obtained 11 to 12 days after vaccination. Every receptor here comes from a man between 50 and 59 years old who received an inactivated influenza vaccine.

This clonotype was seen many times. The chain links TRBV4-1 to TRBJ2-6, with 7 bases matching TRBD1. Germline CDR1 reads MGHRA; CDR2 reads YSYEKL. Trimming removed 1 base from V and 11 bases from J; junction bases left unmatched: 11. This CDR3 is 16 amino acids long. The CDR3 spells CASSQGTGTAVHVLTF. In DNA, the CDR3 is TGCGCCAGCAGCCAAGGAACCGGGACAGCAGTCCACGTCCTGACTTTC.

This clonotype was seen more than once but under ten times. The genes are TRBV4-3 and TRBJ2-6; 9 nucleotides match TRBD1. Trimming removed 2 bases from V and 3 bases from J; junction bases left unmatched: 8. This CDR3 has 18 residues. Germline V gene sequence: CDR1 LGHNA, CDR2 YSLEER. CDR3 amino acids: CASSQTTGTGFGANVLTF. CDR3 nucleotides: TGCGCCAGCAGCCAAACTACCGGGACAGGGTTTGGGGCCAACGTCCTGACTTTC.

This clonotype has just a few counts. The chain combines TRBV2 with TRBJ2-1; weak D call: TRBD2 (5 bases). Per the germline V gene, CDR1 is SNHLY and CDR2 is FYNNEI. The CDR3 has 17 amino acids. Trimming removed 1 base from V and 3 bases from J, with 16 bases in between. CDR3 protein: CASSEESRRALYNEQFF. CDR3 nucleotide sequence: TGTGCCAGCAGTGAAGAATCAAGGCGGGCCCTCTACAATGAGCAGTTCTTC. Combining the CDR3 with reference TRBV2 and TRBJ2-1 gives the whole variable domain EPEVTQTPSHQVTQMGQEVILRCVPISNHLYFYWYRQILGQKVEFLVSFYNNEISEKSEIFDDQFSVERPDGSNFTLKIRSTKLEDSAMYFCASSEESRRALYNEQFFGPGTRLTVL.

This clonotype was counted at least ten times. CDR3 loop: CASSQDLFPRRNSGNTIYF. In DNA form, the CDR3 reads TGTGCCAGCAGCCAAGATCTGTTTCCCCGCAGAAATTCTGGAAACACCATATATTTT. This chain connects TRBV4-2 to TRBJ1-3; no clear D gene. The germline V and J ends were trimmed by 0 bases and 1 base, with 19 bases remaining between them. Germline-derived CDR1 and CDR2 are LGHNA and YNFKEQ. The CDR3 extends over 19 amino acids.

The rearrangement joins TRBV29-1 to TRBJ2-1, with D unclear. The CDR3 consists of 12 residues. Germline assignment: CDR1 SQVTM and CDR2 ANQGSEA. V lost 6 bases and J lost 4, with 10 bases in between. CDR3 region: CSVPDGYNEQFF. DNA for the CDR3: TGCAGCGTCCCGGACGGTTACAATGAGCAGTTCTTC.

The rearrangement links TRBV7-9 to TRBJ2-7, with D maybe TRBD2 (6 bases). CDR3 length: 14 amino acids. Germline CDR1 SEHNR, CDR2 FQNEAQ (reference sequence). The ends were cut back, 10 bases at V and 1 base at J, with 17 bases in the middle. In nucleotides, the CDR3 is TGTGCCACCACAAGGACGGGGGAATCCTACGAGCAGTACTTC. This translates into CATTRTGESYEQYF.

CDR3 loop: CASSYKGAWEQYF. CDR3 nucleotides: TGTGCCAGCAGTTACAAGGGGGCGTGGGAGCAGTACTTC. The chain links TRBV6-5 to TRBJ2-7, with 7 positions matching TRBD1. Germline V lookup: CDR1 MNHEY, CDR2 SVGAGI. The CDR3 consists of 13 residues. V lost 2 bases and J lost 7; bases outside the gene matches: 5.

This clonotype has more than one count but fewer than ten. The chain employs TRBV4-1 and TRBJ2-1, with TRBD1 matching 9 bases. Unmatched junction bases numbered 13, after V lost 3 bases and J lost 7 bases. Germline-derived CDR1 and CDR2 are MGHRA and YSYEKL. CDR3 size: 17 residues. CDR3 bases: TGCGCCAGCAGCCATCCTGGGGGGGGACAGGGTAGGAATGAGCAGTTCTTC. Amino acids: CASSHPGGGQGRNEQFF.

The V gene is TRBV20-1, the J gene TRBJ2-7; possible D gene TRBD2, 5 bases. The CDR3 has 13 amino acids. Germline loops: CDR1 DFQATT, CDR2 SNEGSKA (reference sequence). Trimming took 0 bases from V and 2 from J, leaving 8 bases between them. CDR3 nucleotides: TGCAGTGCTAGAGATGAGGGCACCTACGAGCAGTACTTC. It yields the protein CSARDEGTYEQYF.

V is TRBV2 and J is TRBJ2-1; 10 bases are a match to TRBD2. The CDR3 consists of 16 residues. Trimming took 4 bases from V and 4 from J; bases not matched to a gene: 7. Germline CDR1 reads SNHLY; CDR2 reads FYNNEI. The CDR3 sequence: CASSVSGLAVYNEQFF. The DNA of the CDR3 is TGTGCCAGCAGTGTTTCTGGACTAGCGGTTTACAATGAGCAGTTCTTC.

The J gene is TRBJ2-5, the V gene TRBV12-3 or TRBV12-4, with D possibly matching TRBD1 (7 bases). Trimming pared 3 bases from V and 1 base from J, leaving 12 bases between. The CDR3 is 15 amino acids. The CDR3 region has the DNA TGTGCCAGCAGTTTTCCTCAGGGGGGCCAAGAGACCCAGTACTTC. It translates to CASSFPQGGQETQYF.

This sequence joins TRBV28 and TRBJ1-5; the D gene is possibly TRBD1 (6 bases). The V gene's germline CDR1 is MDHEN and CDR2 SYDVKM. The CDR3 length is 16 residues. V was pared by 2 bases and J by 3 bases, with 14 bases between. This chain's CDR3 is CASSLGAGEYNQPQHF. In DNA, the CDR3 is TGTGCCAGCAGTTTAGGAGCAGGGGAGTACAATCAGCCCCAGCATTTT.

This clonotype was seen repeatedly, ten times or more. The rearrangement links TRBV12-3 or TRBV12-4 to TRBJ2-3; no definite D call. V was trimmed by 5 bases and J by 3 bases, leaving 12 bases between them. This CDR3 is built from 14 residues. The DNA of the CDR3 is TGTGCCAGCAGTCCCCGGGTGGCGACAGATACGCAGTATTTT. It specifies CASSPRVATDTQYF.

This clonotype appeared a few times. The genes are TRBV7-2 and TRBJ2-7; D unresolved. From germline, CDR1 is SGHTA and CDR2 FQGNSA. Trimming shortened V by 1 base and J by 4 bases, and 14 bases separated the two germline ends. The CDR3 spans 15 residues. The DNA for the CDR3 is TGTGCCAGCAGCTTAGGGGCCGCGGATATATACGAGCAGTACTTC. Its protein product is CASSLGAADIYEQYF. Drawing the rest from reference TRBV7-2 and TRBJ2-7, the complete variable domain is GAGVSQSPSNKVTEKGKDVELRCDPISGHTALYWYRQSLGQGLEFLIYFQGNSAPDKSGLPSDRFSAERTGGSVSTLTIQRTQQEDSAVYLCASSLGAADIYEQYFGPGTRLTVT.

This clonotype was detected ten times or more. This rearrangement joins TRBV2 to TRBJ2-1; a weak D match, TRBD1 (6 bases). V lost 7 bases, J lost 4 bases, and 23 bases lay in between. There are 17 residues in the CDR3. CDR1 is SNHLY, CDR2 FYNNEI, per germline. DNA for the CDR3: TGTGCCAGCACATTCGTCCCGGGCAGGGGCCCTTACAATGAGCAGTTCTTC. Its translation is CASTFVPGRGPYNEQFF.

This clonotype showed up just a few times. The chain uses TRBV15 and TRBJ1-5; D gene uncertain. CDR1 is LNHNV and CDR2 is YYDKDF in the germline V gene (reference sequence). Deletions cut 0 bases from V and 8 bases from J, with 11 bases between. This CDR3 contains 14 residues. The DNA for the CDR3 is TGTGCCACCAGCAGAGATTGGGAGATAGAGCCCCAGCATTTT. Translated: CATSRDWEIEPQHF.

The chain couples TRBV7-8 to TRBJ2-1; the match to TRBD2 covers 10 bases. V dropped 5 bases and J dropped 1; count of bases not matched to a gene: 8. CDR1 SGHVS and CDR2 FQNEAQ come from the germline V gene. The CDR3 loop spans 17 amino acids. This chain's CDR3 is CASSIWTSGSSYNEQFF. Here the CDR3 DNA reads TGTGCCAGCAGCATTTGGACTAGCGGCTCATCCTACAATGAGCAGTTCTTC.